One sample yielded the 30 T cell receptor beta chains listed below, sequenced in a study of cytomegalovirus exposure and HLA in healthy donors. The PCR used 60 Vbeta and 13 Jbeta primers. The repertoire was sequenced with immunoSEQ multiplex PCR; TCRdb's copy has only in-frame clones and lacks some. The sample carries approximately 120,000 clones, about 80% recorded once. The sample taken for sequencing was PBMCs. These receptors all stem from a woman aged 40 to 49 in good health and CMV-seropositive.

In this sample, this clone turned up a few times. The rearrangement links TRBV28 to TRBJ1-1; D unclear. Between the trimmed V and J ends, which lost 2 bases and 2 bases, there was a span of 6 bases. CDR3 length: 13 amino acids. CDR1 and CDR2 (germline): MDHEN, SYDVKM. The CDR3, as DNA: TGTGCCAGCAGTTTACCCAAAAACACTGAAGCTTTCTTT. Translating gives CASSLPKNTEAFF.

The chain links TRBV6-1 to TRBJ2-7; 7 bases align to TRBD2. Trimming removed 4 bases from V and 3 bases from J; junction bases left unmatched: 3. CDR3 length: 13 amino acids. Germline assignment: CDR1 MNHNS and CDR2 SASEGT. CDR3 amino acids: CASSVGLNYEQYF. The CDR3 DNA reads as TGTGCCAGCAGTGTGGGACTAAACTACGAGCAGTACTTC.

The rearrangement joins TRBV27 to TRBJ2-1; 11 bases align to TRBD2. This CDR3 contains 18 residues. From germline, CDR1 is MNHEY and CDR2 SMNVEV (reference sequence). The V segment lost 2 bases and the J segment 3 bases; nucleotides outside the gene matches: 9. Here the CDR3 reads CASSLRGRLAGFYNEQFF. CDR3 nucleotides: TGTGCCAGCAGTTTAAGAGGTCGACTAGCGGGATTCTACAATGAGCAGTTCTTC.

This CDR3 is CAWRQPAEVIDTQYF. CDR3 coding DNA: TGTGCCTGGAGGCAACCAGCGGAGGTGATAGATACGCAGTATTTT. This chain joins TRBV30 and TRBJ2-3, with D possibly being TRBD2 (5 bases). The CDR3 has 15 amino acids. Trimming took 3 bases from V and 5 from J, leaving 18 bases between them. The germline V gene has CDR1 GTSNPN and CDR2 SVGIG (reference sequence).

This clone was counted a single time. This sequence joins TRBV11-2 and TRBJ2-4, with D uncertain. Germline lookup yields CDR1 SGHAT and CDR2 FQNNGV. V was cut by 4 bases and J by 7 bases, with 14 bases left in between. This CDR3 spans 14 amino acids. DNA of the CDR3: TGTGCCAGCAGCTCCAGACAAGTGGGTAACATTCAGTACTTC. Its translation is CASSSRQVGNIQYF.

The chain has TRBV25-1 and TRBJ1-1; D call uncertain. Germline loops: CDR1 MGHDK, CDR2 SYGVNS. The CDR3 covers 16 residues. The V gene lost 8 bases and the J gene lost 2 bases, with 21 bases spanning the gap. The CDR3 protein is CASGGPASSPNTEAFF. The CDR3 DNA reads TGTGCCAGCGGAGGGCCGGCCTCCTCCCCTAACACTGAAGCTTTCTTT.

The chain joins TRBV5-1 to TRBJ2-7, with 8 bases aligning to TRBD2. J lost 4 bases, V lost 0 bases, and 3 bases had no gene match. This CDR3 spans 14 amino acids. The V gene's germline CDR1 is SGHRS and CDR2 YFSETQ. The CDR3 reads CASSLERESYEQYF. CDR3 DNA sequence: TGCGCCAGCAGCTTGGAGCGGGAGTCGTACGAGCAGTACTTC.

The chain combines TRBV28 with TRBJ2-7, with 11 bases aligning to TRBD2. After removal of 3 bases from V and 4 bases from J, the junction contained 2 bases not matched to a gene. Per germline, CDR1 MDHEN and CDR2 SYDVKM. The CDR3 contains 14 residues. The CDR3 loop reads CASSLGLAEYEQYF. CDR3 coding DNA: TGTGCCAGCAGTTTGGGACTAGCGGAATACGAGCAGTACTTC. Combining the CDR3 with reference TRBV28 and TRBJ2-7 gives the whole variable domain DVKVTQSSRYLVKRTGEKVFLECVQDMDHENMFWYRQDPGLGLRLIYFSYDVKMKEKGDIPEGYSVSREKKERFSLILESASTNQTSMYLCASSLGLAEYEQYFGPGTRLTVT.

The chain is built from TRBV5-1 and TRBJ2-1; 9 bases map to TRBD1. The CDR3 consists of 17 residues. V shed 4 bases and J 7 bases; nucleotides not matched to a gene: 15. Germline CDR1 reads SGHRS; CDR2 reads YFSETQ. The CDR3 nucleotides are TGCGCCAGCAGCCCACCTTGGTGGGACAGGGTGGGGAATGAGCAGTTCTTC. Translation: CASSPPWWDRVGNEQFF.

CDR3 coding DNA: TGTGCCAGCGGGGGGGAGAGTAACAATGAGCAGTTCTTC. This encodes CASGGESNNEQFF. The V gene is TRBV9, the J gene TRBJ2-1, with 7 bases aligning to TRBD2. This CDR3 is built from 13 residues. V was clipped by 7 bases and J by 5 bases; unmatched bases: 6. CDR1 SGDLS and CDR2 YYNGEE come from the germline V gene.

J is TRBJ1-2 and V is TRBV5-1; no definite D call. With 0 bases removed from V and 6 bases from J, the gap between germline ends came to 18 bases. Germline V CDR1 and CDR2: SGHRS, YFSETQ. The CDR3 loop spans 16 amino acids. CDR3 in amino acids: CASSLEYPGDRDGYTF. DNA for the CDR3: TGCGCCAGCAGCTTGGAATACCCGGGAGACCGGGATGGCTACACCTTC. Filled out from reference TRBV5-1 and TRBJ1-2, the complete variable domain reads KAGVTQTPRYLIKTRGQQVTLSCSPISGHRSVSWYQQTPGQGLQFLFEYFSETQRNKGNFPGRFSGRQFSNSRSEMNVSTLELGDSALYLCASSLEYPGDRDGYTFGSGTRLTVV.

This clone has only one observation. The rearrangement joins TRBV9 to TRBJ2-5, with 12 positions matching TRBD2. Trimming removed 3 bases from V and 5 bases from J; junction bases left unmatched: 8. CDR1 is SGDLS, CDR2 YYNGEE, per germline. The CDR3 sequence is 16 residues long. The CDR3 DNA reads TGTGCCAGCAGCGCCCTAGCGGGAGGGCCTCGGGAGACCCAGTACTTC. This gives the protein CASSALAGGPRETQYF.

This clone was detected only a few times. The V and J genes are TRBV5-4 and TRBJ2-7; 10 bases fit TRBD2. V was clipped by 3 bases and J by 0 bases; unmatched bases: 3. This CDR3 is 15 amino acids long. Germline values: CDR1 SGHNT, CDR2 YYREEE (reference sequence). CDR3 amino acids: CASSWTSGNSYEQYF. The CDR3, as DNA: TGTGCCAGCAGCTGGACTAGCGGTAACTCCTACGAGCAGTACTTC.

The chain has TRBV30 and TRBJ2-3; tentative D call: TRBD1 (5 bases). The CDR3 is made up of 13 amino acids. V was pared by 4 bases and J by 3 bases, with 11 bases between. Germline V gives CDR1 GTSNPN, CDR2 SVGIG (reference sequence). The CDR3 here is CAWKKAGTDTQYF. For the CDR3, the DNA is TGTGCCTGGAAGAAGGCAGGGACAGATACGCAGTATTTT.

V is TRBV5-6 and J is TRBJ2-7, with 7 bases matching TRBD1. With 4 bases clipped from V and 2 bases from J, the junction kept 6 bases outside the gene matches. This CDR3 is 14 amino acids long. CDR1 is SGHDT, CDR2 YYEEEE, per germline. CDR3 sequence reads: CASSTRTGAYEQYF. The CDR3 DNA follows: TGTGCCAGCAGCACCCGGACAGGAGCCTACGAGCAGTACTTC.

This chain connects TRBV6-6 to TRBJ1-2, with 7 positions matching TRBD1. The germline V gene encodes CDR1 MNHNY and CDR2 SVGAGI (reference sequence). V trimming: 7 bases; J trimming: 8 bases; junction bases outside the gene matches: 10. The CDR3 has 13 residues. The CDR3 sequence: CASTTKGAWGYTF. CDR3 bases: TGTGCCAGCACGACCAAGGGGGCTTGGGGCTACACCTTC.

This clone was observed a handful of times. The gene calls are TRBV7-9 and TRBJ1-4; TRBD1 matches 7 bases. Germline V gene lookup returns CDR1 SEHNR and CDR2 FQNEAQ (reference sequence). V lost 5 bases to trimming and J lost 1 base; unmatched junction nucleotides: 13. The CDR3 is 18 residues long. CDR3 amino acids: CASSPVRGGWGTNEKLFF. CDR3 in DNA: TGTGCCAGCAGCCCTGTCAGAGGGGGCTGGGGAACTAATGAAAAACTGTTTTTT.

The chain couples TRBV19 to TRBJ2-3; D possibly corresponds to TRBD1 (5 bases). The CDR3 is made up of 16 amino acids. The germline V gene encodes CDR1 LNHDA and CDR2 SQIVND (reference sequence). Trimming took 5 bases from V and 5 from J, leaving 20 bases between them. As DNA, the CDR3 is TGTGCCAGTAGTCTACGGACGTCATTAAGGGGAGATACGCAGTATTTT. Its protein is CASSLRTSLRGDTQYF. Based on the CDR3 plus reference TRBV19 and TRBJ2-3, the full variable domain is DGGITQSPKYLFRKEGQNVTLSCEQNLNHDAMYWYRQDPGQGLRLIYYSQIVNDFQKGDIAEGYSVSREKKESFPLTVTSAQKNPTAFYLCASSLRTSLRGDTQYFGPGTRLTVL.

V is TRBV5-5 and J is TRBJ1-5; D may be TRBD1 (5 bases). The CDR3 spans 13 residues. V was cut by 4 bases and J by 4 bases, with 9 bases left in between. CDR1 and CDR2 (germline): SGHKS, YYEKEE (reference sequence). CDR3 nucleotides: TGTGCCAGCAGCGGGGCCTATAATCAGCCCCAGCATTTT. This translates into CASSGAYNQPQHF.

The chain couples TRBV6-7 to TRBJ2-7; a possible D gene is TRBD1 (6 bases). TRBV6-7 is reported as an ORF; its role is uncertain. V was pared by 2 bases and J by 0 bases, with 11 bases between. The CDR3 loop spans 15 amino acids. The DNA of the CDR3 is TGTGCCAGCAGTTACCCCGGGACAAGCTCCTACGAGCAGTACTTC. Translating gives CASSYPGTSSYEQYF.

This clone was seen once. The V and J genes are TRBV6-1 and TRBJ1-5; TRBD1 aligns across 7 bases. Germline lookup yields CDR1 MNHNS and CDR2 SASEGT. V shed 6 bases and J 9 bases; nucleotides not matched to a gene: 8. CDR3 length: 13 amino acids. CDR3 residues: CASSGTDDSPQHF. The CDR3, as DNA: TGTGCCAGCAGCGGGACAGACGATTCGCCCCAGCATTTT.

The CDR3 nucleotides read TGTGCCAGCAGCACCTTCAAGCGGGCCTCCTACAATGAGCAGTTCTTC. Protein: CASSTFKRASYNEQFF. The J gene is TRBJ2-1, the V gene TRBV11-2; TRBD2 is a possible D gene (6 bases). Trimming pared 5 bases from V and 0 bases from J, leaving 14 bases between. Per germline, CDR1 SGHAT and CDR2 FQNNGV. The CDR3 contains 16 residues.

V and J are TRBV21-1 and TRBJ2-1; no check of the table's D call, TRBD2, against the DNA was made. TRBV21-1 constitutes a pseudogene. The CDR3 is 15 residues long. CDR3 loop: CARPALAGLYNEQFF. CDR3 sequence (DNA): TGTGCCAGACCTGCTCTAGCGGGACTTTACAATGAGCAGTTCTTC.

The chain recombines TRBV6-4 with TRBJ2-2, with a weak D call TRBD2 (5 bases). The germline CDR1 and CDR2 sequences are MRHNA and SNTAGT. The CDR3 covers 15 residues. With 0 bases removed from V and 5 bases from J, the gap between germline ends came to 10 bases. CDR3 sequence reads: CASSDSYEGTGELFF. Here the CDR3 DNA reads TGTGCCAGCAGTGACTCGTACGAGGGAACCGGGGAGCTGTTTTTT.

This chain connects TRBV15 to TRBJ1-2; a possible D gene is TRBD1 (5 bases). The CDR3 has 14 residues. Germline CDR1 is LNHNV and CDR2 is YYDKDF (reference sequence). The V end was cut by 0 bases, the J end by 5 bases, with 10 bases between. CDR3 nucleotides: TGTGCCACCAGCAGAGAGGGGGGGATATATGGCTACACCTTC. This sequence encodes CATSREGGIYGYTF.

This rearrangement joins TRBV21-1 to TRBJ2-7; the table calls TRBD2, which could not be checked here. TRBV21-1 has pseudogene status. The CDR3 spans 16 residues. The CDR3 coding sequence is TGTGCCAGCAGCCCTCGTGCGGGCGGGAGCTCCTACGAGCAGTACTTC. This sequence encodes CASSPRAGGSSYEQYF.

This chain joins TRBV6-6 and TRBJ2-7; a possible D gene is TRBD1 (6 bases). The CDR3 totals 13 residues. Germline V CDR1 and CDR2: MNHNY, SVGAGI (reference sequence). The ends were cut back, 5 bases at V and 2 bases at J, with 10 bases in the middle. CDR3 residues: CASSHGTTYEQYF. The CDR3 region has the DNA TGTGCCAGCAGTCACGGGACAACCTACGAGCAGTACTTC.

CDR3 coding DNA: TGTGCCACCGCTCCTCGGGAGAGGGTCCATGAGCAGTTCTTC. Encoded protein: CATAPRERVHEQFF. This chain connects TRBV15 to TRBJ2-1, with D tentatively TRBD2 (6 bases). Germline V gives CDR1 LNHNV, CDR2 YYDKDF (reference sequence). This CDR3 region has 14 residues. Between the trimmed V and J ends, which lost 8 bases and 8 bases, there was a span of 19 bases.

The chain links TRBV6-1 to TRBJ1-3; the D gene is possibly TRBD1 (5 bases). V shed 1 base and J shed 4 bases, with 11 bases lying between them. The germline gives CDR1 MNHNS, CDR2 SASEGT. The CDR3 has 15 residues. CDR3 DNA sequence: TGTGCCAGCAGTGAAGAGGACACAGGAGGAAACACCATATATTTT. This translates into CASSEEDTGGNTIYF.

The CDR3 is CSAGTGALYEQYF. CDR3 coding DNA: TGCAGTGCAGGGACAGGGGCGTTATACGAGCAGTACTTC. The rearrangement uses TRBV29-1 and TRBJ2-7; 10 bases line up with TRBD1. Germline V CDR1 and CDR2: SQVTM, ANQGSEA. CDR3 size: 13 residues.